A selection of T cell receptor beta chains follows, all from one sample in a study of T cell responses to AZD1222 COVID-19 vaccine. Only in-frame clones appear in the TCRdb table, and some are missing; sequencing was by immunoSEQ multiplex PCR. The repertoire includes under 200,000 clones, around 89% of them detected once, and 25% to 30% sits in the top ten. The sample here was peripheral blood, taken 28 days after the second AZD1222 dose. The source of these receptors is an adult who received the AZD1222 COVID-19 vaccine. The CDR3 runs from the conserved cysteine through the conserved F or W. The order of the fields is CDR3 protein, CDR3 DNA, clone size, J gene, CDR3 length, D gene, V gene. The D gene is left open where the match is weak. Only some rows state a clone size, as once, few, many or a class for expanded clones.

CDR3aa: CASSPGGTDTQYF; CDR3nt: TGTGCCAGCAGCCCGGGGGGCACAGATACGCAGTATTTT; abundance: -; j_gene: TRBJ2-3; len: 13; d_gene: -; v_gene: TRBV7-9
CDR3aa: CASSQEVAGGYEQYF; CDR3nt: TGCGCCAGCAGCCAAGAGGTGGCAGGGGGCTACGAGCAGTACTTC; abundance: -; j_gene: TRBJ2-7; len: 15; d_gene: TRBD1; v_gene: TRBV4-3
CDR3aa: CASRGQFLHNEQFF; CDR3nt: TGTGCCAGTAGGGGGCAATTTCTACACAATGAGCAGTTCTTC; abundance: once; j_gene: TRBJ2-1; len: 14; d_gene: -; v_gene: TRBV19
CDR3aa: CSARRGAEAFF; CDR3nt: TGCAGTGCTAGGCGGGGGGCTGAAGCTTTCTTT; abundance: -; j_gene: TRBJ1-1; len: 11; d_gene: -; v_gene: TRBV20-1
CDR3aa: CASSSSGASTSEQYF; CDR3nt: TGTGCCAGCAGCTCTTCCGGCGCTAGCACGTCCGAGCAGTACTTC; abundance: -; j_gene: TRBJ2-7; len: 15; d_gene: -; v_gene: TRBV9
CDR3aa: CASSSGLAGPYEQYF; CDR3nt: TGTGCCAGCAGCTCGGGACTAGCGGGCCCCTACGAGCAGTACTTC; abundance: -; j_gene: TRBJ2-7; len: 15; d_gene: TRBD2; v_gene: TRBV7-2
CDR3aa: CASSLGGIPPDPQYF; CDR3nt: TGTGCCAGCAGTTTAGGGGGAATCCCTCCAGATCCGCAGTACTTC; abundance: -; j_gene: TRBJ2-7; len: 15; d_gene: -; v_gene: TRBV28
CDR3aa: CATSDNRDSSPLHF; CDR3nt: TGTGCCACCAGTGATAACCGGGACAGTTCACCCCTCCACTTT; abundance: -; j_gene: TRBJ1-6; len: 14; d_gene: TRBD1; v_gene: TRBV24-1
CDR3aa: CASSPVGNQPQHF; CDR3nt: TGTGCCAGCAGCCCGGTGGGAAATCAGCCCCAGCATTTT; abundance: -; j_gene: TRBJ1-5; len: 13; d_gene: -; v_gene: TRBV9
CDR3aa: CASSSRQGYGYTF; CDR3nt: TGTGCCAGTAGTTCCCGGCAGGGGTATGGCTACACCTTC; abundance: -; j_gene: TRBJ1-2; len: 13; d_gene: -; v_gene: TRBV19
CDR3aa: CASSSQGLTEAFF; CDR3nt: TGTGCCAGTAGTTCCCAGGGGTTAACTGAAGCTTTCTTT; abundance: -; j_gene: TRBJ1-1; len: 13; d_gene: -; v_gene: TRBV19
CDR3aa: CAMRGGTDTQYF; CDR3nt: TGTGCCATGAGGGGCGGAACAGATACGCAGTATTTT; abundance: -; j_gene: TRBJ2-3; len: 12; d_gene: -; v_gene: TRBV10-3
CDR3aa: CSASVSPSGNNEQFF; CDR3nt: TGCAGTGCTAGTGTGTCGCCTAGCGGGAACAATGAGCAGTTCTTC; abundance: -; j_gene: TRBJ2-1; len: 15; d_gene: TRBD2; v_gene: TRBV20-1
CDR3aa: CASSGESRLREQFF; CDR3nt: TGTGCCAGCAGTGGGGAGTCCCGCCTTCGTGAGCAGTTCTTC; abundance: -; j_gene: TRBJ2-1; len: 14; d_gene: -; v_gene: TRBV2
CDR3aa: CASSLQGELFF; CDR3nt: TGTGCCAGCAGCTTACAGGGGGAGCTGTTTTTT; abundance: -; j_gene: TRBJ2-2; len: 11; d_gene: -; v_gene: TRBV7-9
CDR3aa: CASSYSTGRNEQFF; CDR3nt: TGTGCCAGCAGTTACTCGACGGGGCGAAATGAGCAGTTCTTC; abundance: once; j_gene: TRBJ2-1; len: 14; d_gene: -; v_gene: TRBV6-5